One sample yielded the 20 T cell receptor beta chains listed below, sequenced in a study of blood T cell repertoires in COVID-19. Only in-frame clones appear in the TCRdb table, and some are missing; sequencing was by immunoSEQ multiplex PCR. The sample has around 260,000 clones, 86% seen once; the top ten hold 3.6%. What was sequenced was peripheral blood. These receptors were taken from a man younger than 35 with active or convalescent COVID-19.

The CDR3 is CASSQDRSGRNEQFF. In DNA form, the CDR3 reads TGTGCCAGCAGCCAAGATAGGAGCGGGAGAAATGAGCAGTTCTTC. V gene TRBV4-2 combines with J gene TRBJ2-1; TRBD2 matches at 8 bases. This CDR3 region has 15 residues. With V trimmed by 0 bases and J by 7 bases, 5 bases remained unmatched. CDR1 is LGHNA and CDR2 is YNFKEQ in the germline V gene.

Concerning this clone itself: The sample has other DNA sequences that encode this CDR3 too. This chain connects TRBV6-2 or TRBV6-3 to TRBJ2-7; D possibly corresponds to TRBD1 (5 bases). Looked up from germline, CDR1 is MNHEY and CDR2 is SVGEGT. The germline V and J ends were trimmed by 5 bases and 4 bases, with 9 bases remaining between them. The CDR3 consists of 12 residues. The CDR3 sequence: CASSPQGYEQYF. In DNA form, the CDR3 reads TGTGCCAGCAGTCCCCAGGGTTACGAGCAGTACTTC.

This clone was observed a single time. J is TRBJ2-3 and V is TRBV6-5; 8 nucleotides align to TRBD2. The length of the CDR3 is 13 residues. The J segment lost 1 base and the V segment lost 6 bases, leaving 0 bases of the junction unmatched. Germline V gives CDR1 MNHEY, CDR2 SVGAGI. The CDR3 loop is CASRTSGTDTQYF. The CDR3 coding sequence is TGTGCCAGCAGGACTAGCGGCACAGATACGCAGTATTTT.

This chain links TRBV7-7 with TRBJ2-1, with TRBD2 identical over 10 bases. The V gene's germline CDR1 is SSHAT and CDR2 FNYEAQ (reference sequence). There are 16 residues in the CDR3. J gave up 9 bases and V 1 base, and 9 bases lay outside the gene matches. CDR3 DNA: TGTGCCAGCAGCTTAGGTTCAGCGGGGGGGTCGAGTGAGCAGTTCTTC. It encodes CASSLGSAGGSSEQFF.

V gene TRBV25-1 combines with J gene TRBJ1-1; D may be TRBD1 (5 bases). Germline CDR1 and CDR2: MGHDK and SYGVNS. The CDR3 loop spans 13 amino acids. The V end lost 7 bases, the J end lost 4 bases, and 13 bases lay between the germline ends. DNA of the CDR3: TGTGCCAGCATGTTTGGGAGGGGCACTGAAGCTTTCTTT. Protein: CASMFGRGTEAFF.

This chain links TRBV28 with TRBJ2-7, with D unresolved. Trimming stripped 4 bases from V and 3 bases from J, with 13 bases between. Germline assignment: CDR1 MDHEN and CDR2 SYDVKM. This CDR3 is built from 14 residues. The DNA of the CDR3 is TGTGCCAGCAGTTCACAACCACAGAGCTACGAGCAGTACTTC. Its protein is CASSSQPQSYEQYF.

V and J are TRBV3-1 (or the pseudogene TRBV3-2) and TRBJ1-2; 11 nucleotides line up with TRBD1. Per the germline V gene, CDR1 is LGHDT and CDR2 is YNNKEL (reference sequence). Trimming removed 8 bases from V and 6 bases from J; junction bases left unmatched: 5. The CDR3 extends over 13 amino acids. CDR3 loop: CASWGQGENGYTF. The CDR3 nucleotides are TGTGCCAGCTGGGGACAGGGGGAAAATGGCTACACCTTC.

The sample holds one count of this clone. CDR3 region: CAWSKGKGEQYF. The CDR3 coding sequence is TGTGCCTGGAGCAAGGGGAAGGGCGAGCAGTACTTC. The rearrangement uses TRBV30 and TRBJ2-7, with D perhaps TRBD1 (5 bases). From germline, CDR1 is GTSNPN and CDR2 SVGIG (reference sequence). Trimming pared 3 bases from V and 6 bases from J, leaving 12 bases between. This CDR3 contains 12 residues. Variable domain in full (rest from reference TRBV30 and TRBJ2-7): SQTIHQWPATLVQPVGSPLSLECTVEGTSNPNLYWYRQAAGRGLQLLFYSVGIGQISSEVPQNLSASRPQDRQFILSSKKLLLSDSGFYLCAWSKGKGEQYFGPGTRLTVT.

The chain employs TRBV28 and TRBJ2-4; 7 nucleotides agree with TRBD1. Germline V lookup: CDR1 MDHEN, CDR2 SYDVKM. V dropped 8 bases and J dropped 3; count of bases not matched to a gene: 7. CDR3 length: 14 amino acids. The CDR3 region is CASRPGTVKNIQYF. CDR3 nucleotide sequence: TGTGCCAGCCGACCCGGGACAGTCAAAAACATTCAGTACTTC.

The chain's CDR3 is CASSYSGGQGAYEQYF. The CDR3 DNA reads TGTGCCAGCAGTTATTCAGGAGGACAGGGGGCCTACGAGCAGTACTTC. This rearrangement joins TRBV6-5 to TRBJ2-7, with TRBD1 matching over 10 bases. Losses at the gene ends were 3 bases for V and 2 bases for J; bases not matched to a gene: 7. This CDR3 contains 16 residues. Germline V gives CDR1 MNHEY, CDR2 SVGAGI.

The chain carries TRBV29-1 and TRBJ2-1; TRBD2 matches at 9 bases. Germline V gene data show CDR1 as SQVTM and CDR2 as ANQGSEA. The ends lost 0 bases at V and 9 bases at J; junction bases unmatched: 9. This CDR3 is built from 15 residues. CDR3 sequence: CSVEDWLAGNGEQFF. CDR3 bases: TGCAGCGTTGAAGATTGGCTAGCGGGAAATGGTGAGCAGTTCTTC.

J is TRBJ1-5 and V is TRBV19, with D hard to call. The germline V and J ends were trimmed by 7 bases and 3 bases, with 10 bases remaining between them. The CDR3 contains 13 residues. The germline CDR1 and CDR2 sequences are LNHDA and SQIVND (reference sequence). The CDR3 nucleotides read TGTGCCAGTAAGCGGCAGGTCAATCAGCCCCAGCATTTT. It specifies CASKRQVNQPQHF.

J is TRBJ2-5 and V is TRBV3-1 (or the pseudogene TRBV3-2), with 15 nucleotides matching TRBD2. Per the germline V gene, CDR1 is LGHDT and CDR2 is YNNKEL (reference sequence). V shed 0 bases, J shed 8 bases, and the junction held 4 bases outside the gene matches. This CDR3 is built from 16 residues. CDR3 coding DNA: TGTGCCAGCAGCCAAGAGGGACTAGCGGGAGGTCTTACCCAGTACTTC. Translated: CASSQEGLAGGLTQYF.

The chain links TRBV29-1 to TRBJ2-7, with 8 bases that match TRBD1. The CDR3 is made up of 14 amino acids. Trimming took 6 bases from V and 6 from J; bases not matched to a gene: 13. Germline lookup yields CDR1 SQVTM and CDR2 ANQGSEA. CDR3 sequence reads: CSVGQGASHSEQYF. The DNA of the CDR3 is TGCAGCGTCGGGCAGGGGGCGTCCCATTCCGAGCAGTACTTC.

The chain recombines TRBV21-1 with TRBJ2-7; TRBD1 is taken as the D call from the table, unchecked against the DNA. TRBV21-1 is assigned pseudogene status. This CDR3 comprises 17 residues. CDR3 protein: CASSTQVGQRISYEQYF. CDR3 DNA sequence: TGTGCCAGCAGCACCCAGGTGGGACAGAGAATATCCTACGAGCAGTACTTC.

Of note for this clone: A junction boundary mismatches the germline segment, possibly from a read error. V usage is TRBV7-7 and J usage is TRBJ2-3; no clear D gene. This CDR3 is 12 amino acids long. Germline lookup yields CDR1 SSHAT and CDR2 FNYEAQ (reference sequence). CDR3 coding DNA: TGTGCTAGCAGCCCTGGCGGAGATACGCAGTATTTT. Translating gives CASSPGGDTQYF. The variable domain in full, completed from reference TRBV7-7 and TRBJ2-3, reads GAGVSQSPRYKVTKRGQDVTLRCDPISSHATLYWYQQALGQGPEFLTYFNYEAQPDKSGLPSDRFSAERPEGSISTLTIQRTEQRDSAMYRCASSPGGDTQYFGPGTRLTVL.

The chain employs TRBV5-4 and TRBJ2-5; no reliable D call. From germline, CDR1 is SGHNT and CDR2 YYREEE (reference sequence). This CDR3 comprises 14 residues. The V gene lost 5 bases and the J gene lost 1 base, with 12 bases spanning the gap. The chain's CDR3 is CASSRLSGQETQYF. CDR3 sequence (DNA): TGTGCCAGCAGTCGTTTATCGGGCCAAGAGACCCAGTACTTC.

This clone was picked up one time. V usage is TRBV15 and J usage is TRBJ1-1; TRBD1 is a possible D gene (5 bases). The CDR3 totals 15 residues. Germline CDR1 LNHNV, CDR2 YYDKDF (reference sequence). Between the trimmed V and J ends, which lost 0 bases and 3 bases, there was a span of 11 bases. In DNA, the CDR3 is TGTGCCACCAGCAGAGATTTGGACAAATACACTGAAGCTTTCTTT. This encodes CATSRDLDKYTEAFF.

This clone was seen only a few times. This chain uses TRBV9 with TRBJ1-6, with TRBD1 as a possible D gene (6 bases). With 4 bases removed from V and 7 bases from J, the gap between germline ends came to 18 bases. Germline CDR1 and CDR2: SGDLS and YYNGEE. The CDR3 sequence is 16 residues long. The CDR3 is CASSPQVGQLNSPLHF. CDR3 nucleotides: TGTGCCAGCAGCCCCCAGGTTGGACAGCTAAATTCACCCCTCCACTTT.

This clone has a single count. The gene calls are TRBV6-5 and TRBJ2-1; tentatively, D is TRBD1 (6 bases). The CDR3 totals 14 residues. CDR1 MNHEY and CDR2 SVGAGI come from the germline V gene. V was clipped by 8 bases and J by 5 bases, with 16 bases between them. The DNA for the CDR3 is TGTGCCAGCCGAACTTCTGGGGGCCACAATGAGCAGTTCTTC. The encoded protein is CASRTSGGHNEQFF.